Following are 13 T cell receptor beta chains from one sample sequenced in a study of radiotherapy plus CTLA-4 blockade in lung cancer. TCRdb's table, derived via immunoSEQ multiplex PCR, lists solely in-frame clones and lacks some. The sample records about 49,000 clones, around 84% being singletons. The sample here was peripheral blood, taken from a patient treated with radiotherapy plus ipilimumab. These receptors were taken from a human donor with non-small cell lung cancer whose response to radiotherapy plus ipilimumab could not be evaluated.

The genes are TRBV9 and TRBJ2-1, with D possibly matching TRBD1 (6 bases). Trimming took off 4 bases at V and 2 bases at J, with 13 bases between the two ends. The CDR3 is 15 amino acids. CDR1 is SGDLS, CDR2 YYNGEE, per germline. CDR3 sequence: CASSLKQGTYNEQFF. As DNA, the CDR3 is TGTGCCAGCAGCTTGAAACAGGGTACCTACAATGAGCAGTTCTTC.

This chain links TRBV9 with TRBJ1-2; D is ambiguous. V dropped 0 bases and J dropped 8 bases, with 11 bases sitting between them. The CDR3 has 13 residues. CDR1 and CDR2 (germline): SGDLS, YYNGEE. CDR3 nucleotide sequence: TGTGCCAGCAGCGTAGGTTGGAGTGAGGGCTACACCTTC. It specifies CASSVGWSEGYTF. Full variable domain (missing parts from reference TRBV9 and TRBJ1-2): DSGVTQTPKHLITATGQRVTLRCSPRSGDLSVYWYQQSLDQGLQFLIQYYNGEERAKGNILERFSAQQFPDLHSELNLSSLELGDSALYFCASSVGWSEGYTFGSGTRLTVV.

With regard to this clone: A junction boundary mismatches the germline segment, possibly from a read error. The V and J genes are TRBV28 and TRBJ1-3, with D perhaps matching TRBD1 (6 bases). CDR1 and CDR2 from the germline V gene are MDHEN and SYDVKM. This CDR3 has 19 residues. The CDR3 spells CASGLQEGGVWHAGNTIYF. CDR3 sequence (DNA): TGTGCCAGCGGTTTACAAGAAGGGGGGGTTTGGCACGCTGGAAACACCATATATTTT.

The gene calls are TRBV14 and TRBJ1-1, with D unclear. Looked up from germline, CDR1 is SGHDN and CDR2 is FVKESK. V was pared by 0 bases and J by 11 bases, with 13 bases between. The CDR3 totals 13 residues. The CDR3 region has the DNA TGTGCCAGCAGCCAAGAATCGGGGTTCGGGGCTTTCTTT. It encodes CASSQESGFGAFF.

The chain employs TRBV28 and TRBJ1-2; D remains ambiguous. Trimming stripped 3 bases from V and 0 bases from J, with 17 bases between. Germline V gene lookup returns CDR1 MDHEN and CDR2 SYDVKM. The CDR3 extends over 17 amino acids. CDR3 loop: CASSFILGGKANYGYTF. The CDR3 DNA sequence: TGTGCCAGCAGTTTCATCTTGGGAGGGAAAGCTAACTATGGCTACACCTTC.

This chain connects TRBV11-3 to TRBJ2-1; the D gene is possibly TRBD1 (5 bases). The germline V gene encodes CDR1 SGHNT and CDR2 YENEEA. V lost 1 base to trimming and J lost 10 bases, with 14 bases between them. This CDR3 is built from 14 residues. The CDR3 nucleotides read TGTGCCAGCAGCTTAGCGGGTGGGGCCCCGGAGCAGTTCTTC. Translating it yields CASSLAGGAPEQFF.

The J gene is TRBJ2-7, the V gene TRBV27; D perhaps matches TRBD2 (5 bases). CDR3 length: 14 amino acids. In germline, CDR1 is MNHEY, CDR2 SMNVEV (reference sequence). The ends were cut back, 6 bases at V and 6 bases at J, with 18 bases in the middle. The CDR3 sequence: CASSLTGLGGEQYF. The CDR3 bases are TGTGCCAGCAGCCTTACGGGCCTCGGAGGCGAGCAGTACTTC.

The rearrangement links TRBV5-4 to TRBJ1-2, with 9 bases matching TRBD1. The length of the CDR3 is 15 residues. Trimming removed 5 bases from V and 5 bases from J; junction bases left unmatched: 10. Germline V gives CDR1 SGHNT, CDR2 YYREEE (reference sequence). The CDR3 coding sequence is TGTGCCAGCAGTTTCGACAGGGGGGATAAATATGGCTACACCTTC. Translation gives CASSFDRGDKYGYTF.

The chain combines TRBV7-9 with TRBJ1-3, with TRBD1 identical over 7 bases. The CDR3 sequence is 15 residues long. With V trimmed by 5 bases and J by 2 bases, 6 bases remained unmatched. Germline CDR1 and CDR2: SEHNR and FQNEAQ (reference sequence). As DNA, the CDR3 is TGTGCCAGCAGCGGATACAGGGGTACTGGAAACACCATATATTTT. Amino acid sequence: CASSGYRGTGNTIYF.

This clone has just one count. V and J are TRBV5-1 and TRBJ1-4; D perhaps matches TRBD1 (6 bases). The germline CDR1 and CDR2 sequences are SGHRS and YFSETQ. CDR3 length: 14 residues. Trimming stripped 6 bases from V and 7 bases from J, with 16 bases between. The chain's CDR3 is CASTPGGVGEKLFF. CDR3 DNA: TGCGCCAGCACCCCGGGGGGCGTTGGTGAAAAACTGTTTTTT. The full variable domain, rest sourced from reference TRBV5-1 and TRBJ1-4, is KAGVTQTPRYLIKTRGQQVTLSCSPISGHRSVSWYQQTPGQGLQFLFEYFSETQRNKGNFPGRFSGRQFSNSRSEMNVSTLELGDSALYLCASTPGGVGEKLFFGSGTQLSVL.

The chain joins TRBV13 to TRBJ2-7; D possibly corresponds to TRBD2 (5 bases). Trimming left V 5 bases short and J 6 bases short, with 23 bases between. The CDR3 is 16 amino acids. In germline, CDR1 is PRHDT, CDR2 FYEKMQ (reference sequence). This CDR3 is CASSAPPPEEQCEQYF. The CDR3, as DNA: TGTGCCAGCAGCGCACCCCCCCCGGAGGAGCAGTGCGAGCAGTACTTC.

The V gene is TRBV5-5, the J gene TRBJ1-2; no clear D. V lost 3 bases and J lost 7, with 13 bases in between. Germline CDR1 is SGHKS and CDR2 is YYEKEE (reference sequence). CDR3 length: 13 residues. CDR3 protein: CASSSLDSSGYTF. DNA for the CDR3: TGTGCCAGCAGCTCCCTAGATTCTTCTGGCTACACCTTC.

The rearrangement links TRBV11-3 to TRBJ1-2; possibly TRBD1 for D (5 bases). V lost 7 bases and J 2 bases, leaving 23 bases between the germline ends. CDR1 is SGHNT, CDR2 YENEEA, per germline. There are 17 residues in the CDR3. The CDR3 here is CASTLGEQDALNYGYTF. The CDR3 DNA reads as TGTGCCAGCACTTTAGGGGAACAGGATGCCCTCAACTATGGCTACACCTTC.